Below are 13 T cell receptor beta chains sequenced from a single sample in a study of T-cell reconstitution after alpha-beta-depleted transplantation in children. Using unique molecular identifiers, the investigators prepared the TCRbeta library. TCRdb itself ran the PCR reads through MiXCR, one entry per CDR3 protein. The repertoire includes about 640,000 distinct CDR3 sequences, 16% of them detected once, and under 1.2% sits in the top ten. The sample here was PBMCs from the stem cell graft donor, taken from the stem cell graft. These receptors originate from a human donor who donated a stem cell graft to a child with acute myeloid leukemia.

V gene TRBV7-9 combines with J gene TRBJ1-1, with 11 positions matching TRBD1. Germline V lookup: CDR1 SEHNR, CDR2 FQNEAQ (reference sequence). This CDR3 has 17 amino acids. J gave up 3 bases and V 5 bases, and 11 bases lay outside the gene matches. CDR3 in amino acids: CASSPSDRGPADTEAFF. DNA for the CDR3: TGTGCCAGCAGCCCATCGGACAGGGGGCCGGCGGACACTGAAGCTTTCTTT.

This clonotype has more than one count but fewer than ten. This chain joins TRBV9 and TRBJ2-3, with TRBD2 identical over 11 bases. In germline, CDR1 is SGDLS, CDR2 YYNGEE. The V segment lost 0 bases and the J segment 5 bases; nucleotides outside the gene matches: 2. This CDR3 spans 15 amino acids. This chain's CDR3 is CASSVASGGQDTQYF. CDR3 DNA: TGTGCCAGCAGCGTAGCTAGCGGGGGGCAAGATACGCAGTATTTT.

This clonotype occurred many times. The chain has TRBV20-1 and TRBJ1-2; D unresolved. Trimming removed 0 bases from V and 7 bases from J, with 27 bases in between. Germline CDR1 reads DFQATT; CDR2 reads SNEGSKA (reference sequence). The CDR3 extends over 18 amino acids. The CDR3 sequence: CSARDRETLRHWVSGYTF. CDR3 coding DNA: TGCAGTGCTAGAGATCGCGAGACTCTCCGCCACTGGGTATCTGGCTACACCTTC.

This clonotype turned up a few times. The chain employs TRBV12-3 or TRBV12-4 and TRBJ2-2, with a tentative D call TRBD2 (6 bases). The CDR3 totals 14 residues. Trimming left V 6 bases short and J 4 bases short, with 12 bases between. The CDR3 loop is CASSGGDSTGELFF. CDR3 nucleotide sequence: TGTGCCAGCAGCGGGGGTGATAGCACCGGGGAGCTGTTTTTT.

The sample holds many counts of this clonotype. The chain carries TRBV20-1 and TRBJ2-7; TRBD1 agrees at 8 bases. The CDR3 runs to 14 residues. Germline trimming cut 4 bases from V and 2 bases from J; bases unmatched to any gene: 7. Germline loops: CDR1 DFQATT, CDR2 SNEGSKA (reference sequence). The CDR3 protein is CSATRDRTPYEQYF. The CDR3 DNA is TGCAGTGCTACCCGGGACAGGACTCCCTACGAGCAGTACTTC.

The table lists this clonotype with a count of one. The genes are TRBV30 and TRBJ2-7; 8 bases align to TRBD1. The CDR3 has 15 residues. The ends lost 4 bases at V and 1 base at J; junction bases unmatched: 9. The germline CDR1 and CDR2 sequences are GTSNPN and SVGIG (reference sequence). The CDR3 DNA is TGTGCCTGGATCCCCGAGACAGGGGAATCCTACGAGCAGTACTTC. This codes for CAWIPETGESYEQYF.

This chain joins TRBV20-1 and TRBJ1-5, with TRBD1 matching over 7 bases. The CDR3 contains 14 residues. V lost 0 bases and J lost 7; bases outside the gene matches: 6. Germline CDR1 DFQATT, CDR2 SNEGSKA (reference sequence). The CDR3 nucleotides are TGCAGTGCTAGAGAGACAGGGCCAGGCCAGCCCCAGCATTTT. Translation gives CSARETGPGQPQHF.

J is TRBJ1-1 and V is TRBV6-1; TRBD1 might be the D (6 bases). CDR1 MNHNS and CDR2 SASEGT come from the germline V gene. The ends were cut back, 6 bases at V and 0 bases at J, with 14 bases in the middle. The CDR3 totals 15 residues. DNA of the CDR3: TGTGCCAGCAGGTTTTCAGGGGAAATGAACACTGAAGCTTTCTTT. It specifies CASRFSGEMNTEAFF.

This clonotype was seen ten or more times. The chain has TRBV20-1 and TRBJ1-5; D remains unclear. The CDR3 is 13 residues long. CDR1 is DFQATT, CDR2 SNEGSKA, per germline (reference sequence). V lost 3 bases and J lost 3, with 9 bases in between. The CDR3 spells CSASLGFNQPQHF. CDR3 in DNA: TGCAGTGCTAGTCTAGGGTTCAATCAGCCCCAGCATTTT.

The CDR3 DNA reads TGCAGTGCTACTCCCTGGGGCGCGAACACCGGGGAGCTGTTTTTT. Its protein product is CSATPWGANTGELFF. This chain links TRBV20-1 with TRBJ2-2; weak D call: TRBD1 (5 bases). This CDR3 spans 15 amino acids. From germline, CDR1 is DFQATT and CDR2 SNEGSKA (reference sequence). Trimming left V 4 bases short and J 0 bases short, with 12 bases between.

The chain is built from TRBV12-3 or TRBV12-4 and TRBJ1-4; D is uncertain. Trimming pared 7 bases from V and 2 bases from J, leaving 14 bases between. The CDR3 runs 15 residues. CDR3 region: CASNVASGTNEKLFF. The CDR3 DNA reads TGTGCCAGCAACGTCGCTTCGGGCACTAATGAAAAACTGTTTTTT.

This clonotype was seen repeatedly, ten times or more. The chain employs TRBV29-1 and TRBJ1-3; unclear D gene. The CDR3 covers 12 residues. Germline CDR1 SQVTM, CDR2 ANQGSEA. Trimming removed 7 bases from V and 0 bases from J, with 7 bases in between. CDR3 coding DNA: TGCAGCGCCTCGGACTCTGGAAACACCATATATTTT. It specifies CSASDSGNTIYF.

This clonotype turned up a few times. The J gene is TRBJ2-3, the V gene TRBV7-3; no clear D. CDR1 and CDR2 from the germline V gene are SGHTA and FQGTGA. The CDR3 length is 15 residues. V lost 5 bases, J lost 4 bases, and 16 bases lay in between. The CDR3 sequence: CASSTGPLSADTQYF. The CDR3 region has the DNA TGTGCCAGCAGCACCGGGCCCCTATCGGCAGATACGCAGTATTTT.